One sample yielded the 2 T cell receptor beta chains listed below, sequenced in a study of immune evolution from preneoplasia to lung adenocarcinoma (dated by TCRdb to about 2021). The library was produced with the immunoSEQ multiplex PCR assay. This is the immuneACCESS table as TCRdb keeps it, with only in-frame sequences that have V and J called. A part of the clones is gone; compared with another copy, unresolved V genes explain less than half, and the rest is unexplained. The sample table holds 30,000 to 45,000 clones, of which roughly 74% were seen once. 5.5% to 7.5% of the sample is taken by the ten largest. The specimen sequenced was FFPE invasive lung adenocarcinoma tissue. The cell subset or site label for this specimen denotes: frankly invasive lung adenocarcinoma (ADC). The receptor set was obtained from a person aged 55 to 70 with lung adenocarcinoma.

The rearrangement links TRBV2 to TRBJ2-2; TRBD2 aligns across 9 bases. The CDR3 has 15 amino acids. The ends lost 5 bases at V and 3 bases at J; junction bases unmatched: 4. Germline V gene sequence: CDR1 SNHLY, CDR2 FYNNEI. The CDR3 DNA follows: TGTGCCAGCAGTCCCCTAGCGGGACACACCGGGGAGCTGTTTTTT. Translated, it gives CASSPLAGHTGELFF.

The V and J genes are TRBV5-1 and TRBJ2-1; 8 bases are a match to TRBD1. The CDR3 extends over 16 amino acids. Germline CDR1 and CDR2: SGHRS and YFSETQ. V dropped 4 bases and J dropped 3; count of bases not matched to a gene: 9. CDR3 amino acids: CASSQSQGASYNEQFF. CDR3 DNA sequence: TGCGCCAGCAGCCAATCTCAGGGGGCTAGCTACAATGAGCAGTTCTTC.